Following are 31 T cell receptor beta chains from one sample sequenced in a study of identifying expanded T cells in peripheral blood. Profiling relied on immunoSEQ multiplex PCR, and the TCRdb table lists in-frame clones only, not all of them. Of 80,000 to 90,000 clones listed, approximately 86% were seen once; the top ten hold 5.5% to 6.5%. The sequencing sample was made of blood. Receptors originate from a person aged 18 to 75 in good health.

The V gene is TRBV27, the J gene TRBJ2-7; D possibly corresponds to TRBD1 (6 bases). The germline V gene encodes CDR1 MNHEY and CDR2 SMNVEV (reference sequence). CDR3 size: 14 residues. V was shortened by 5 bases and J by 3 bases, with 14 bases between the two germline ends. The CDR3 DNA reads as TGTGCCAGCAGTCTCCGAGGGGGTTACTACGAGCAGTACTTC. It yields the protein CASSLRGGYYEQYF.

The rearrangement uses TRBV18 and TRBJ2-7, with D perhaps matching TRBD1 (5 bases). Germline V lookup: CDR1 KGHSH, CDR2 LQKENI. The CDR3 extends over 14 amino acids. The V gene lost 4 bases and the J gene lost 2 bases, with 12 bases spanning the gap. CDR3 protein: CASSRGHPTYEQYF. The CDR3 coding sequence is TGTGCCAGCTCACGCGGACATCCCACCTACGAGCAGTACTTC. The variable domain in full, with the rest retrieved from reference TRBV18 and TRBJ2-7, is NAGVMQNPRHLVRRRGQEARLRCSPMKGHSHVYWYRQLPEEGLKFMVYLQKENIIDESGMPKERFSAEFPKEGPSILRIQQVVRGDSAAYFCASSRGHPTYEQYFGPGTRLTVT.

The CDR3 coding sequence is TGCGCCAGCAGCTTGGCACAGGGGCCGAACTATGGCTACACCTTC. It encodes CASSLAQGPNYGYTF. This chain connects TRBV5-1 to TRBJ1-2, with 7 bases aligning to TRBD1. There are 15 residues in the CDR3. With 0 bases clipped from V and 2 bases from J, the junction kept 4 bases outside the gene matches. Germline loops: CDR1 SGHRS, CDR2 YFSETQ.

The table lists this clone with a count of one. The J gene is TRBJ2-7, the V gene TRBV5-4, with D perhaps TRBD1 or TRBD2 (6 bases each). Trimming stripped 0 bases from V and 1 base from J, with 17 bases between. Germline CDR1 SGHNT, CDR2 YYREEE (reference sequence). The CDR3 has 17 residues. CDR3 DNA sequence: TGTGCCAGCAGCTTGGTCGTCATCGGGGGCAGATCCTACGAGCAGTACTTC. It translates to CASSLVVIGGRSYEQYF.

This rearrangement joins TRBV7-7 to TRBJ2-5; D tentatively fits TRBD1 or TRBD2 (5 bases each). The germline V and J ends were trimmed by 2 bases and 3 bases, with 10 bases remaining between them. This CDR3 region has 14 residues. Germline V gene sequence: CDR1 SSHAT, CDR2 FNYEAQ (reference sequence). The CDR3 sequence is CASSLTGAEETQYF. The CDR3, as DNA: TGTGCCAGCAGCTTAACCGGGGCCGAAGAGACCCAGTACTTC.

The chain carries TRBV7-2 and TRBJ1-6; D is ambiguous. V lost 5 bases and J 0 bases, leaving 8 bases between the germline ends. The CDR3 is made up of 15 amino acids. CDR1 is SGHTA and CDR2 is FQGNSA in the germline V gene. The DNA of the CDR3 is TGTGCCAGCAGCATGGAGAGCTCCTATAATTCACCCCTCCACTTT. Amino acid sequence: CASSMESSYNSPLHF.

This chain joins TRBV5-1 and TRBJ1-2; TRBD1 is a possible D gene (5 bases). V gave up 3 bases and J gave up 2 bases, with 8 bases separating them. The CDR3 extends over 13 amino acids. Per the germline V gene, CDR1 is SGHRS and CDR2 is YFSETQ. As DNA, the CDR3 is TGCGCCAGCAGCTATAAGGGGAACTATGGCTACACCTTC. Amino acid sequence: CASSYKGNYGYTF. Together with reference TRBV5-1 and TRBJ1-2, the CDR3 gives the full variable domain: KAGVTQTPRYLIKTRGQQVTLSCSPISGHRSVSWYQQTPGQGLQFLFEYFSETQRNKGNFPGRFSGRQFSNSRSEMNVSTLELGDSALYLCASSYKGNYGYTFGSGTRLTVV.

The chain uses TRBV7-6 and TRBJ1-1; TRBD1 might be the D (5 bases). V was shortened by 5 bases and J by 1 base, with 11 bases between the two germline ends. The germline V gene encodes CDR1 SGHVS and CDR2 FNYEAQ. This CDR3 contains 14 residues. CDR3 nucleotides: TGTGCCAGCAGCGCGGGACTTTGGAACACTGAAGCTTTCTTT. Encoded protein: CASSAGLWNTEAFF.

The V call is TRBV6-5, the J call TRBJ1-1; the D gene is possibly TRBD1 (6 bases). The germline CDR1 and CDR2 sequences are MNHEY and SVGAGI. The CDR3 has 14 amino acids. Deletions cut 2 bases from V and 5 bases from J, with 12 bases between. The CDR3 sequence: CASSYIRGETEAFF. As DNA, the CDR3 is TGTGCCAGCAGTTACATTAGGGGGGAGACTGAAGCTTTCTTT.

About this clone: An end of the junction does not agree with germline; a read error may underlie this. The rearrangement joins TRBV27 to TRBJ2-7; tentative D call: TRBD1 (5 bases). CDR3 length: 13 amino acids. Germline V gene data show CDR1 as MNHEY and CDR2 as SMNVEV (reference sequence). Here the CDR3 DNA reads TGTGCCAGCAGTTCCAGGGTCTCCAACGAGCAGTACTTC. This encodes CASSSRVSNEQYF.

V usage is TRBV19 and J usage is TRBJ1-1; D unclear. The V and J ends lost 3 bases and 3 bases respectively, with 8 bases between them. Per germline, CDR1 LNHDA and CDR2 SQIVND (reference sequence). This CDR3 is built from 13 residues. Here the CDR3 reads CASSIRPYTEAFF. In DNA form, the CDR3 reads TGTGCCAGTAGTATTCGTCCCTACACTGAAGCTTTCTTT.

This sequence joins TRBV4-1 and TRBJ2-7; D is undetermined. Germline V gives CDR1 MGHRA, CDR2 YSYEKL. This CDR3 is built from 14 residues. The V end was cut by 1 base, the J end by 4 bases, with 11 bases between. In nucleotides, the CDR3 is TGCGCCAGCAGCCAAGGGCTGTTAGAATACGAGCAGTACTTC. Protein: CASSQGLLEYEQYF.

The chain links TRBV5-1 to TRBJ2-7, with a possible D match to TRBD1 (6 bases). This CDR3 region has 13 residues. Deletions cut 0 bases from V and 11 bases from J, with 15 bases between. Germline CDR1 is SGHRS and CDR2 is YFSETQ. CDR3 residues: CASSLEGVDGKYF. In DNA form, the CDR3 reads TGCGCCAGCAGCTTGGAGGGGGTGGATGGGAAGTACTTC.

This clone was observed once. The chain joins TRBV25-1 to TRBJ2-1; 9 bases align to TRBD1. Germline lookup yields CDR1 MGHDK and CDR2 SYGVNS. This CDR3 comprises 18 residues. V gave up 2 bases and J gave up 4 bases; unmatched junction bases: 12. The CDR3 protein is CASSEDGSGTGKYNEQFF. The CDR3 coding sequence is TGTGCCAGCAGTGAAGATGGTAGTGGGACAGGGAAGTACAATGAGCAGTTCTTC.

The chain recombines TRBV6-5 with TRBJ1-2, with D hard to call. This CDR3 contains 13 residues. V gave up 4 bases and J gave up 0 bases, with 6 bases separating them. CDR1 and CDR2 from the germline V gene are MNHEY and SVGAGI. For the CDR3, the DNA is TGTGCCAGCAGTTCAGGACCTAACTATGGCTACACCTTC. Residues: CASSSGPNYGYTF.

This clone was seen only a few times. The chain combines TRBV16 with TRBJ1-4; 7 positions agree with TRBD1. This CDR3 is built from 17 residues. J gave up 3 bases and V 0 bases, and 7 bases lay outside the gene matches. Germline CDR1 KGHSY, CDR2 FQNENV. The chain's CDR3 is CASSQSDRSGANEKLFF. CDR3 nucleotides: TGTGCCAGCAGCCAATCGGACAGGAGCGGAGCTAATGAAAAACTGTTTTTT.

CDR3 in DNA: TGTGCAAGTCGCGCCCTAAGCTCTTGGAGGTTAAGGTATGGCTACACCTTC. It codes for CASRALSSWRLRYGYTF. The rearrangement links TRBV12-2 to TRBJ1-2. TRBV12-2 is a known pseudogene. There are 17 residues in the CDR3.

The chain joins TRBV6-1 to TRBJ1-2; 8 bases align to TRBD1. The J segment lost 4 bases and the V segment lost 8 bases, leaving 12 bases of the junction unmatched. The CDR3 length is 15 residues. CDR1 and CDR2 (germline): MNHNS, SASEGT. The CDR3 reads CASLGRGQEFYGYTF. As DNA, the CDR3 is TGTGCCAGCCTAGGAAGGGGACAGGAGTTCTATGGCTACACCTTC.

This clone occurred once. This sequence joins TRBV20-1 and TRBJ1-1; D unclear. This CDR3 has 11 residues. Germline V lookup: CDR1 DFQATT, CDR2 SNEGSKA (reference sequence). Deletions cut 1 base from V and 5 bases from J, with 5 bases between. CDR3: CSARGSTEAFF. The DNA of the CDR3 is TGCAGTGCTAGAGGTAGTACTGAAGCTTTCTTT.

J is TRBJ2-1 and V is TRBV10-3, with D maybe TRBD2 (7 bases). Germline CDR1 is ENHRY and CDR2 is SYGVKD. The CDR3 consists of 16 residues. Between the trimmed V and J ends, which lost 0 bases and 5 bases, there was a span of 14 bases. The CDR3 sequence: CAISESTGLVNNEQFF. The CDR3 DNA is TGTGCCATCAGTGAGTCGACAGGACTAGTTAACAATGAGCAGTTCTTC.

The CDR3 DNA sequence: TGCAGCGTTCGCAGGGGGAACATGAACACTGAAGCTTTCTTT. Protein: CSVRRGNMNTEAFF. V and J are TRBV29-1 and TRBJ1-1; 7 bases are shared with TRBD1. Germline assignment: CDR1 SQVTM and CDR2 ANQGSEA. This CDR3 has 14 residues. V was clipped by 5 bases and J by 0 bases; unmatched bases: 6. The full variable domain, with the rest looked up from reference TRBV29-1 and TRBJ1-1, is SAVISQKPSRDICQRGTSLTIQCQVDSQVTMMFWYRQQPGQSLTLIATANQGSEATYESGFVIDKFPISRPNLTFSTLTVSNMSPEDSSIYLCSVRRGNMNTEAFFGQGTRLTVV.

Notes on this clone: One junction end disagrees with the germline gene, perhaps due to a read error. The chain has TRBV4-1 and TRBJ1-4, with D unclear. Germline values: CDR1 MGHRA, CDR2 YSYEKL. The CDR3 extends over 17 amino acids. CDR3 nucleotide sequence: TGCGCCAGCAGCAAAGACCCTCCGGGCGTGCTAAGTGAAAAACTGTTTTTT. It yields the protein CASSKDPPGVLSEKLFF.

The gene calls are TRBV5-5 and TRBJ2-3, with no clear D. The ends were cut back, 1 base at V and 2 bases at J, with 8 bases in the middle. This CDR3 has 14 residues. Germline lookup yields CDR1 SGHKS and CDR2 YYEKEE (reference sequence). CDR3 residues: CASSLSRLTDTQYF. CDR3 coding DNA: TGTGCCAGCAGCTTGAGTCGGCTCACAGATACGCAGTATTTT.

This clone is classed as medium-sized. The gene calls are TRBV30 and TRBJ1-5, with D perhaps TRBD1 (6 bases). Germline loops: CDR1 GTSNPN, CDR2 SVGIG (reference sequence). The CDR3 consists of 13 residues. Trimming took 4 bases from V and 7 from J, leaving 14 bases between them. The CDR3 DNA follows: TGTGCCTGGAAAGACAGGTCCGGACAGCCCCAGCATTTT. This encodes CAWKDRSGQPQHF.

The rearrangement uses TRBV11-2 and TRBJ2-2; possible D gene TRBD2, 6 bases. V lost 5 bases to trimming and J lost 7 bases, with 20 bases between them. Looked up from germline, CDR1 is SGHAT and CDR2 is FQNNGV. The CDR3 is made up of 16 amino acids. CDR3 residues: CASSPFPDGGIGELFF. CDR3 in DNA: TGTGCCAGCAGCCCTTTTCCGGACGGGGGAATCGGGGAGCTGTTTTTT. Using reference TRBV11-2 and TRBJ2-2 for the parts outside the CDR3, the full variable domain is EAGVAQSPRYKIIEKRQSVAFWCNPISGHATLYWYQQILGQGPKLLIQFQNNGVVDDSQLPKDRFSAERLKGVDSTLKIQPAKLEDSAVYLCASSPFPDGGIGELFFGEGSRLTVL.

V and J are TRBV15 and TRBJ2-3, with no clear D. The V end was cut by 8 bases, the J end by 2 bases, with 14 bases between. Germline V gene sequence: CDR1 LNHNV, CDR2 YYDKDF (reference sequence). The CDR3 runs to 14 residues. The CDR3 here is CATSKIGATDTQYF. CDR3 DNA sequence: TGTGCCACCTCGAAGATCGGCGCCACAGATACGCAGTATTTT.

The chain has TRBV30 and TRBJ1-1; D not certain. Germline V CDR1 and CDR2: GTSNPN, SVGIG (reference sequence). Trimming left V 2 bases short and J 0 bases short, with 13 bases between. The CDR3 is 15 residues long. Here the CDR3 DNA reads TGTGCCTGGAGTCCTTATAGTGGATTGAACACTGAAGCTTTCTTT. Translating gives CAWSPYSGLNTEAFF.

The chain is built from TRBV7-9 and TRBJ2-2; tentative D call: TRBD1 (6 bases). Per germline, CDR1 SEHNR and CDR2 FQNEAQ (reference sequence). V lost 4 bases and J lost 5, with 17 bases in between. This CDR3 is built from 16 residues. The CDR3 protein is CASSSRDTEGTGELFF. CDR3 nucleotide sequence: TGTGCCAGCAGCTCAAGGGACACCGAGGGGACCGGGGAGCTGTTTTTT. The whole variable domain, filled in from reference TRBV7-9 and TRBJ2-2, reads DTGVSQNPRHKITKRGQNVTFRCDPISEHNRLYWYRQTLGQGPEFLTYFQNEAQLEKSRLLSDRFSAERPKGSFSTLEIQRTEQGDSAMYLCASSSRDTEGTGELFFGEGSRLTVL.

This sequence joins TRBV7-9 and TRBJ2-1; no definite D call. V was shortened by 3 bases and J by 8 bases, with 8 bases between the two germline ends. The CDR3 spans 12 residues. CDR1 is SEHNR and CDR2 is FQNEAQ in the germline V gene (reference sequence). In nucleotides, the CDR3 is TGTGCCAGCAGCTTGCAGGCGCATGAGCAGTTCTTC. Its protein is CASSLQAHEQFF.

This chain links TRBV7-9 with TRBJ1-1; 9 bases map to TRBD1. The CDR3 is made up of 19 amino acids. Germline CDR1 SEHNR, CDR2 FQNEAQ (reference sequence). J was trimmed by 1 base and V by 5 bases; bases with no gene match: 17. The CDR3 DNA follows: TGTGCCAGCAGCCCGAGGACTGGACAGGGGTTAAGGGCGAACACTGAAGCTTTCTTT. It codes for CASSPRTGQGLRANTEAFF. The whole variable domain, remainder taken from reference TRBV7-9 and TRBJ1-1, is DTGVSQNPRHKITKRGQNVTFRCDPISEHNRLYWYRQTLGQGPEFLTYFQNEAQLEKSRLLSDRFSAERPKGSFSTLEIQRTEQGDSAMYLCASSPRTGQGLRANTEAFFGQGTRLTVV.

This clone was counted ten times or more. V is TRBV5-4 and J is TRBJ1-2; tentative D call: TRBD1 (5 bases). The CDR3 runs 14 residues. The germline gives CDR1 SGHNT, CDR2 YYREEE (reference sequence). Trimming took 2 bases from V and 6 from J, leaving 14 bases between them. The DNA for the CDR3 is TGTGCCAGCAGCTTCCCAGGGAGAATGGATGGCTACACCTTC. Residues: CASSFPGRMDGYTF.